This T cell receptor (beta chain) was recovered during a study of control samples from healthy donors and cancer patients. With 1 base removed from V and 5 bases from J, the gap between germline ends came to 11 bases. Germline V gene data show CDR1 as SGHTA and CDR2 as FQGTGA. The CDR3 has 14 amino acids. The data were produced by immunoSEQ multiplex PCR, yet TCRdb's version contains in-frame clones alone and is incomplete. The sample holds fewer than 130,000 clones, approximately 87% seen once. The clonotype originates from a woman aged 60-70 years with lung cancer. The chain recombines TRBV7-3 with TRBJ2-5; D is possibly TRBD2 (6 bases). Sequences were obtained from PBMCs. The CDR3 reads CASSLNRESETQYF. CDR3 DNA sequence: TGTGCCAGCAGCTTAAACCGGGAGAGTGAGACCCAGTACTTC.